This T cell receptor (beta chain) is drawn from a study of shared clonotypes between healthy human individuals. Adults of Caucasian background living in Nashville, Tennessee made up all donors. Trimming left V 0 bases short and J 4 bases short, with 11 bases between. This CDR3 has 14 residues. Germline V gives CDR1 SGHNT, CDR2 YYREEE (reference sequence). In the study's own analysis: ImmunoSEQ only sent back junction sequences with no quality scores, so filtering was done differently. Repertoires were generated with immunoSEQ multiplex PCR, while TCRdb's copy carries only in-frame clones and drops some. The DNA was the basis for D and trimming; V, J and clone size are from that table. In the table there are hundreds of thousands of clones, around 81% of which are singletons.

The V call is TRBV5-4, the J call TRBJ2-7, with D unclear. This sequence originates from a woman aged 40 to 55 in good health. Some clones in this sample may be carry-over from other donors' samples. Material: PBMCs. CDR3 nucleotides: TGTGCCAGCAGCTTGGACCCCGACTCTTACGAGCAGTACTTC. Translated: CASSLDPDSYEQYF.